Below, 12 T cell receptor beta chains from the same sample are listed, as sequenced in a study of T cell responses to AZD1222 COVID-19 vaccine. The assay was immunoSEQ multiplex PCR, and TCRdb's table has in-frame clones only and misses some. The sample has 65,000 to 80,000 clones; 92% are singletons. This specimen consisted of peripheral blood, obtained on day 0 of MenACWY control vaccination. The receptors here all came from an adult in good health.

The chain uses TRBV28 and TRBJ1-2; D gene uncertain. Trimming took off 5 bases at V and 5 bases at J, with 15 bases between the two ends. CDR1 is MDHEN and CDR2 is SYDVKM in the germline V gene. The CDR3 sequence is 14 residues long. Written as DNA, the CDR3 is TGTGCCAGCAGTGAGAGACGGATATGGTATGGCTACACCTTC. It encodes CASSERRIWYGYTF.

The chain combines TRBV11-2 with TRBJ2-5, with D maybe TRBD2 (5 bases). Trimming cost V 1 base and J 5 bases, with 14 bases left between them. Germline V gene sequence: CDR1 SGHAT, CDR2 FQNNGV. The CDR3 runs to 15 residues. The CDR3 DNA sequence: TGTGCCAGCAGCTTAGTTGTTCGCGGGCTGGAGACCCAGTACTTC. Residues: CASSLVVRGLETQYF.

This clone was seen a single time. The gene calls are TRBV7-6 and TRBJ2-2; maybe TRBD2 (7 bases). The germline V gene has CDR1 SGHVS and CDR2 FNYEAQ. V was cut by 5 bases and J by 4 bases, with 17 bases left in between. The CDR3 runs 16 residues. The CDR3 nucleotides are TGTGCCAGCAGCGCAGGGGCGGGAGTCCGCACCGGGGAGCTGTTTTTT. Protein sequence: CASSAGAGVRTGELFF.

The CDR3 protein is CASSPLGTAPYEQYF. CDR3 in DNA: TGTGCCAGCTCACCCCTCGGGACAGCTCCCTACGAGCAGTACTTC. This chain connects TRBV18 to TRBJ2-7, with 7 bases identical to TRBD1. CDR1 is KGHSH, CDR2 LQKENI, per germline. The CDR3 totals 15 residues. The V gene end was trimmed by 3 bases and the J gene end by 2 bases; junction bases not matched to a gene: 7.

The gene calls are TRBV4-3 and TRBJ1-1, with 8 positions matching TRBD1. With 4 bases clipped from V and 3 bases from J, the junction kept 7 bases outside the gene matches. This CDR3 comprises 15 residues. Germline V gene lookup returns CDR1 LGHNA and CDR2 YSLEER. The CDR3 bases are TGCGCCAGCAGCCCTCGTACGACAGGGGACACTGAAGCTTTCTTT. Its translation: CASSPRTTGDTEAFF.

The J gene is TRBJ2-7, the V gene TRBV25-1, with D unclear. Germline-derived CDR1 and CDR2 are MGHDK and SYGVNS. Trimming pared 4 bases from V and 8 bases from J, leaving 12 bases between. The CDR3 length is 12 residues. CDR3 in amino acids: CASSGASLKQYF. As DNA, the CDR3 is TGTGCCAGCAGTGGAGCCTCCTTGAAGCAGTACTTC.

The J gene is TRBJ1-4, the V gene TRBV25-1; D not resolved. The length of the CDR3 is 16 residues. The ends were cut back, 3 bases at V and 8 bases at J, with 19 bases in the middle. Germline CDR1 and CDR2: MGHDK and SYGVNS. CDR3 residues: CASSEAGRALGEKLFF. The CDR3 nucleotides are TGTGCCAGCAGTGAGGCCGGTAGGGCCTTAGGGGAAAAACTGTTTTTT.

The CDR3 sequence: CASSQVVAGGETQYF. The CDR3 region has the DNA TGTGCCAGCAGCCAAGTTGTAGCGGGGGGTGAGACCCAGTACTTC. The chain carries TRBV3-1 (or the pseudogene TRBV3-2) and TRBJ2-5; 10 bases line up with TRBD2. Looked up from germline, CDR1 is LGHDT and CDR2 is YNNKEL (reference sequence). The CDR3 has 15 residues. The ends lost 1 base at V and 5 bases at J; junction bases unmatched: 4.

This clone has only one observation. V and J are TRBV5-8 and TRBJ2-1, with 8 positions matching TRBD1. The CDR3 spans 13 residues. Trimming at V came to 0 bases and at J to 10 bases, leaving 3 bases not matched to a gene. Looked up from germline, CDR1 is SGHTS and CDR2 is YDEGEE. The chain's CDR3 is CASSLGTGYEQFF. CDR3 bases: TGTGCCAGCAGCTTGGGGACAGGGTACGAGCAGTTCTTC.

The rearrangement uses TRBV7-3 and TRBJ2-7; possibly TRBD1 for D (6 bases). Germline assignment: CDR1 SGHTA and CDR2 FQGTGA. V was shortened by 3 bases and J by 5 bases, with 11 bases between the two germline ends. CDR3 length: 13 residues. CDR3 DNA sequence: TGTGCCAGCAGCTTGAACAGGGATCACGAGCAGTACTTC. Protein product: CASSLNRDHEQYF.

The chain joins TRBV7-9 to TRBJ2-7; TRBD2 matches at 10 bases. Germline V gene data show CDR1 as SEHNR and CDR2 as FQNEAQ (reference sequence). The CDR3 is 16 amino acids. The J segment lost 4 bases and the V segment lost 4 bases, leaving 10 bases of the junction unmatched. The CDR3 spells CASSSNPTSGVYEQYF. The CDR3 coding sequence is TGTGCCAGCAGCTCCAACCCTACTAGCGGGGTTTACGAGCAGTACTTC.

On this clone itself: The same CDR3 also results from other DNA sequences found in this sample. This chain connects TRBV5-1 to TRBJ1-4; 12 positions agree with TRBD1. The V segment lost 4 bases and the J segment 7 bases; nucleotides outside the gene matches: 2. Germline-derived CDR1 and CDR2 are SGHRS and YFSETQ. The length of the CDR3 is 14 residues. This chain's CDR3 is CASSPGQGAEKLFF. For the CDR3, the DNA is TGCGCCAGCAGCCCGGGACAGGGGGCTGAAAAACTGTTTTTT.